Sequencing of this T cell receptor beta chain was carried out in a study of T cell repertoires in cytomegalovirus infection. Study details: Indicated by public TCR beta signatures were CMV infection and matching HLA type. Findings of the study overall: Cumulative public TCR beta family frequency identified carriers of CMV plus the relevant HLA.

TCRdb re-called the reads through MiXCR, storing one row per CDR3 protein. The sample lists 900,000 to 950,000 distinct CDR3 sequences, approximately 31% occurring once. A remark on this clonotype: The antigen is not known.

The CDR3 has 17 residues. The V and J ends lost 1 base and 0 bases respectively, with 10 bases between them. Germline lookup yields CDR1 SGHAT and CDR2 FQNNGV. The chain joins TRBV11-2 to TRBJ1-6; D is undetermined. The sample consisted of cultured CD8+ T cells from PBMCs, taken from culture after CMV antigen stimulation. The receptor was derived from a human donor in good health (CMV status not recorded). Some clones in this sample may be carry-over from other donors' samples. The CDR3 sequence is CASSLAVDFSYNSPLHF. In nucleotides, the CDR3 is TGTGCCAGCAGCTTAGCGGTGGACTTCTCCTATAATTCACCCCTCCACTTT.